This TCR beta chain was sequenced in a study of T cell responses to AZD1222 COVID-19 vaccine (dated by TCRdb to about 2021). Some background on the complete study: TCR sequencing was performed for some 250 trial participants, of whom roughly 200 were given two doses of AZD1222 and around 26 were given two doses of MenACWY control vaccine. Trial participants were enrolled by age into subgroups of 18-55, 56-69 and 70-plus years, and roughly 150, 30 and 60 TCR-sequenced participants, respectively, were included in these subgroups.

The CDR3 regions of human TCRbeta chains were analyzed by immunosequencing. Under the source paper's analysis protocol: TCRs in the repertoires were compared against a reference library of SARS-CoV-2-specific TCRs that had been generated with the MIRA antigen-specificity platform. Breadth meant the fraction of unique TCRs that were SARS-CoV-2-associated, whereas depth meant the fraction of total T cells that were SARS-CoV-2-associated. Using the MIRA data, each spike-specific TCR was mapped to the spike region that the TCR reacts to and placed in a CD4 or CD8 class. Log10-transformed breadth and depth values were compared by one-way ANOVA with Sidak's multiple comparisons tests. TCRdb obtained this table from immuneACCESS and retained in-frame rearrangements with V and J assigned. These tables miss some clones; where compared with another copy, unresolved V genes account for less than half of the shortfall, and the remainder is unexplained. The V and J calls and clone size come from that table; D and trimming were worked out from the DNA. The sample includes over 55,000 clones, with approximately 83% observed a single time. The top ten hold under 8% of the sample.

Looking up the germline V gene (reference sequence) yields CDR1 LNHDA and CDR2 SQIVND. The CDR3, cysteine through phenylalanine, is 17 amino acids long. Here the CDR3 DNA is all that survives: 51 bases in frame from base 1. Trimming at the junction amounts to 3 bases on V and 2 bases on J, and the germline ends lie 17 bases apart. As regards this clone: The antigen it recognizes is unknown. Base qualities are not provided; no much larger clone lies one nucleotide away.

What the study reported, not specific to this receptor: Epitopes outside the regions mutated in the B.1.351 and B.1.1.7 variants were reportedly recognized by nearly half of the unique spike-specific TCRs. Conclusions about previously exposed vaccinees are limited because only a handful of AZD1222 recipients were SARS-CoV-2 seropositive at baseline. Most participants were white British and females outnumbered males, and the authors suggested that clonal diversity may have been underestimated. CD4 TCRs associated with the vaccine covered the entire spike protein, and the dominant responses were in regions 160-218 and 743-854. In the small 56-69-year group, the increase in depth fell short of significance, most likely because of low power. Because no day 14 peak-response samples were available, the repertoires could be characterized only after the peak T cell response. After two AZD1222 doses, both the breadth and the depth of spike-specific TCRs were significantly higher than at day 0 and than in MenACWY recipients.

The time point label for this specimen denotes: about 28 days (+/-7) after the second vaccine dose. AZD1222 recipients given second doses at about 4 weeks or at about 12 weeks were pooled, since spike-specific TCR depth and breadth were not found to differ between the two schedules. Vaccinee samples came from UK trials COV001 and COV002, including a single-blind randomized controlled phase 2/3 trial of AZD1222 (ChAdOx1 nCoV-19) in healthy adults. For TCRbeta chain sequencing, PBMC samples from trial participants were taken at day 0 and at day 28 after the second dose. This chain is built from TRBV19 and TRBJ1-5; the D segment could be TRBD1, given 6 matching bases. The sequencing used peripheral blood, collected 28 days after the second AZD1222 dose. This sequence originates from an adult who received the AZD1222 COVID-19 vaccine. CDR3 region: CASSMGSRGIGNQPQHF. The DNA sequence is TGTGCCAGTAGTATGGGGTCCAGGGGAATTGGCAATCAGCCCCAGCATTTT.